A single sample is the source of the 11 T cell receptor beta chains below, sequenced in a study of T cell repertoires in cytomegalovirus infection. Their antigen targets remain unknown. TCRdb re-called the reads through MiXCR, storing one row per CDR3 protein. The sample lists roughly 350,000 distinct CDR3 sequences, roughly 36% seen once, with roughly 12% in the top ten. The material sequenced was cultured PBMCs, taken from culture after CMV antigen stimulation. These receptors were obtained from a human donor in good health (CMV status not recorded). Some clones in this sample may be carry-over from other donors' samples.

The chain recombines TRBV6-2 or TRBV6-3 with TRBJ2-5; D gene ambiguous. The CDR3 is made up of 11 amino acids. Trimming removed 8 bases at V and 5 bases at J, with 9 bases between. Looked up from germline, CDR1 is MNHEY and CDR2 is SVGEGT. The CDR3 nucleotides read TGTGCCAGCGCGAGTCGGGAGACCCAGTACTTC. Translation gives CASASRETQYF.

This clonotype was counted only a few times. The chain has TRBV19 and TRBJ2-2, with 7 positions matching TRBD2. CDR3 size: 15 residues. V lost 3 bases, J lost 2 bases, and 3 bases stayed unmatched. The germline gives CDR1 LNHDA, CDR2 SQIVND (reference sequence). The CDR3 spells CASSILAANTGELFF. The DNA for the CDR3 is TGTGCCAGTAGTATTCTAGCGGCTAACACCGGGGAGCTGTTTTTT.

V usage is TRBV6-2 or TRBV6-3 and J usage is TRBJ1-5; no definite D call. The CDR3 spans 15 residues. The V gene's germline CDR1 is MNHEY and CDR2 SVGEGT. V was shortened by 2 bases and J by 0 bases, with 8 bases between the two germline ends. The DNA for the CDR3 is TGTGCCAGCAGTTACGGGCTTTATAGCAATCAGCCCCAGCATTTT. Residues: CASSYGLYSNQPQHF.

This clonotype was observed a handful of times. This rearrangement joins TRBV7-2 to TRBJ2-1; 10 bases line up with TRBD2. The junction had 9 bases not matched to a gene; V was cut back by 5 bases and J by 8 bases. CDR3 size: 15 residues. Germline loops: CDR1 SGHTA, CDR2 FQGNSA. Here the CDR3 DNA reads TGTGCCAGCAGCAAAACCGGGACTAGCGTCTATGAGCAGTTCTTC. Amino acid sequence: CASSKTGTSVYEQFF.

The chain couples TRBV30 to TRBJ2-7; no clear D gene. V was shortened by 3 bases and J by 0 bases, with 6 bases between the two germline ends. Germline V lookup: CDR1 GTSNPN, CDR2 SVGIG (reference sequence). The CDR3 runs 12 residues. The CDR3 sequence: CAWSPASYEQYF. CDR3 coding DNA: TGTGCCTGGAGCCCGGCCTCCTACGAGCAGTACTTC.

This clonotype was counted between two and nine times. The rearrangement uses TRBV18 and TRBJ1-2, with D uncertain. V lost 3 bases, J lost 2 bases, and 10 bases lay in between. The CDR3 is made up of 14 amino acids. Germline CDR1 reads KGHSH; CDR2 reads LQKENI. The CDR3 is CASSPGRANYGYTF. CDR3 coding DNA: TGTGCCAGCTCACCCGGGAGGGCGAACTATGGCTACACCTTC.

About this clonotype itself: Relative to the germline gene, one junction end is altered; a read error may explain this. The chain is built from TRBV19 and TRBJ2-7; TRBD1 is a possible D gene (6 bases). Germline V gene sequence: CDR1 LNHDA, CDR2 SQIVND (reference sequence). The CDR3 covers 17 residues. The CDR3 nucleotides read TGTGCCAGTAGCCCCAGGGGAGTCAGGAGCCTCCCCTACGAGCGGTACTTC. Translation gives CASSPRGVRSLPYERYF.

This clonotype was observed a few times. This chain joins TRBV4-1 and TRBJ2-1; the D is unclear. V was shortened by 2 bases and J by 2 bases, with 16 bases between the two germline ends. The germline V gene encodes CDR1 MGHRA and CDR2 YSYEKL. This CDR3 is 17 amino acids long. The CDR3 spells CASSQLQPIGPYNEQFF. In nucleotides, the CDR3 is TGCGCCAGCAGCCAACTTCAGCCTATAGGACCCTACAATGAGCAGTTCTTC.

The chain couples TRBV28 to TRBJ1-4, with no clear D. Germline-derived CDR1 and CDR2 are MDHEN and SYDVKM. V gave up 6 bases and J gave up 0 bases, with 11 bases separating them. The CDR3 is made up of 15 amino acids. The CDR3 DNA reads TGTGCCAGCAGATTTCAACTTGCAACTAATGAAAAACTGTTTTTT. Residues: CASRFQLATNEKLFF.

The genes are TRBV12-3 or TRBV12-4 and TRBJ2-5; 13 nucleotides align to TRBD2. V dropped 5 bases and J dropped 1; count of bases not matched to a gene: 4. CDR3 length: 16 residues. In nucleotides, the CDR3 is TGTGCCAGCAGTGTTGGGACTAGCGGGACCCAAGAGACCCAGTACTTC. The encoded protein is CASSVGTSGTQETQYF.

This clonotype has a handful of counts. V gene TRBV12-3 or TRBV12-4 combines with J gene TRBJ2-3; no reliable D call. This CDR3 contains 14 residues. V was cut by 4 bases and J by 0 bases, with 8 bases left in between. DNA of the CDR3: TGTGCCAGCAGTTGGACGGCTAGCACAGATACGCAGTATTTT. Translating gives CASSWTASTDTQYF.